These 6 T cell receptor beta chains share one sample of origin, sequenced in a study of technical replicates of blood from a few donors. Clones were read by immunoSEQ multiplex PCR, and TCRdb kept only the in-frame ones, dropping some. The repertoire holds some 98,000 clones, approximately 94% seen once, with 0.23% in the top ten. The sample was T cells isolated from PBMCs. The receptor set was obtained from a human donor in good health.

This clone was counted once. The sample contains more than one DNA sequence encoding this CDR3. The chain links TRBV9 to TRBJ2-2; 14 bases fit TRBD2. This CDR3 contains 16 residues. V lost 0 bases to trimming and J lost 5 bases; unmatched junction nucleotides: 0. The V gene's germline CDR1 is SGDLS and CDR2 YYNGEE. The CDR3 coding sequence is TGTGCCAGCAGCGTAGGACTAGCGGGGGGGACCGGGGAGCTGTTTTTT. Amino acids: CASSVGLAGGTGELFF.

The rearrangement uses TRBV30 and TRBJ1-5, with a weak D call TRBD1 (6 bases). The CDR3 runs 14 residues. V shed 0 bases and J shed 8 bases, with 14 bases lying between them. The germline V gene has CDR1 GTSNPN and CDR2 SVGIG (reference sequence). CDR3 sequence: CAWSVQGGREPQHF. Written as DNA, the CDR3 is TGTGCCTGGAGTGTACAGGGCGGCCGGGAGCCCCAGCATTTT.

This clone has only one observation. V and J are TRBV18 and TRBJ1-1; D gene ambiguous. Trimming removed 0 bases at V and 0 bases at J, with 17 bases between. Germline CDR1 KGHSH, CDR2 LQKENI. This CDR3 region has 18 residues. For the CDR3, the DNA is TGTGCCAGCTCACCACCGGGAGGGCGCTCCTTCATGAACACTGAAGCTTTCTTT. Translation gives CASSPPGGRSFMNTEAFF.

This chain joins TRBV5-4 and TRBJ1-2, with D perhaps matching TRBD1 (5 bases). Trimming cost V 3 bases and J 2 bases, with 14 bases left between them. This CDR3 is 15 amino acids long. Looked up from germline, CDR1 is SGHNT and CDR2 is YYREEE (reference sequence). The CDR3 nucleotides read TGTGCCAGCAGCTCAGTTCAGGGCTCGAACTATGGCTACACCTTC. Residues: CASSSVQGSNYGYTF.

This clone was picked up a small number of times. The genes are TRBV11-2 and TRBJ1-1, with D possibly TRBD1 on 5 matching bases. CDR3 size: 15 residues. CDR1 and CDR2 from the germline V gene are SGHAT and FQNNGV. Between the trimmed V and J ends, which lost 7 bases and 5 bases, there was a span of 20 bases. For the CDR3, the DNA is TGTGCCAGCACTACTAGAGACGGAGGGGATACTGAAGCTTTCTTT. The encoded protein is CASTTRDGGDTEAFF.

The V and J genes are TRBV6-4 and TRBJ2-3; D unresolved. The CDR3 is 12 residues long. Looked up from germline, CDR1 is MRHNA and CDR2 is SNTAGT. V dropped 8 bases and J dropped 5 bases, with 11 bases sitting between them. CDR3 bases: TGTGCCAGCGGGCCTCTCGGAGATACGCAGTATTTT. It specifies CASGPLGDTQYF.